These 26 T cell receptor beta chains came from one sample sequenced in a study of blood T cell repertoires in COVID-19. TCRdb keeps only in-frame clones here, not all; method: immunoSEQ multiplex PCR. Among hundreds of thousands of clones listed, approximately 80% were seen once. Sequenced material: PBMCs or T cells enriched from blood (not recorded which). These receptors all stem from a young man with acute COVID-19.

V gene TRBV18 combines with J gene TRBJ1-5; 9 nucleotides align to TRBD1. CDR3 length: 16 amino acids. V gave up 3 bases and J gave up 2 bases; unmatched junction bases: 5. The germline V gene encodes CDR1 KGHSH and CDR2 LQKENI. The CDR3 DNA reads as TGTGCCAGCTCACCGGGACAGGGAGGGGGCAATCAGCCCCAGCATTTT. Amino acids: CASSPGQGGGNQPQHF.

This chain connects TRBV6-5 to TRBJ1-6; possible D gene TRBD1, 5 bases. The germline CDR1 and CDR2 sequences are MNHEY and SVGAGI. V was pared by 0 bases and J by 9 bases, with 12 bases between. CDR3 length: 15 amino acids. The CDR3 bases are TGTGCCAGCAGTTACTCGAAGGAGGGACGTTCACCCCTCCACTTT. Protein product: CASSYSKEGRSPLHF.

This clone has a single count. J is TRBJ2-1 and V is TRBV7-9; 9 bases align to TRBD2. Germline CDR1 SEHNR, CDR2 FQNEAQ (reference sequence). The CDR3 loop spans 14 amino acids. The V segment lost 3 bases and the J segment 9 bases; nucleotides outside the gene matches: 6. The CDR3: CASSLAGGPIEQFF. The CDR3 DNA reads TGTGCCAGCAGCTTGGCGGGGGGGCCAATTGAGCAGTTCTTC. The full variable domain, in which reference TRBV7-9 and TRBJ2-1 provide the parts outside the CDR3, is DTGVSQNPRHKITKRGQNVTFRCDPISEHNRLYWYRQTLGQGPEFLTYFQNEAQLEKSRLLSDRFSAERPKGSFSTLEIQRTEQGDSAMYLCASSLAGGPIEQFFGPGTRLTVL.

This clone was counted a few times. The sample carries other DNA sequences with the same CDR3. The rearrangement links TRBV19 to TRBJ2-3; 9 bases fit TRBD2. Unmatched junction bases numbered 2, after V lost 3 bases and J lost 1 base. This CDR3 is 15 amino acids long. The germline CDR1 and CDR2 sequences are LNHDA and SQIVND (reference sequence). The CDR3 bases are TGTGCCAGTAGTATTGCGGGGGGGGGCACAGATACGCAGTATTTT. Protein product: CASSIAGGGTDTQYF.

The chain has TRBV2 and TRBJ1-5; a weak D match, TRBD1 (5 bases). The CDR3 totals 15 residues. CDR1 and CDR2 (germline): SNHLY, FYNNEI. Deletions cut 0 bases from V and 7 bases from J, with 13 bases between. The CDR3 spells CASSEAGGVLQPQHF. The CDR3 DNA sequence: TGTGCCAGCAGTGAAGCGGGGGGGGTACTACAGCCCCAGCATTTT. The full variable domain, completed using reference TRBV2 and TRBJ1-5, is EPEVTQTPSHQVTQMGQEVILRCVPISNHLYFYWYRQILGQKVEFLVSFYNNEISEKSEIFDDQFSVERPDGSNFTLKIRSTKLEDSAMYFCASSEAGGVLQPQHFGDGTRLSIL.

The rearrangement links TRBV5-4 to TRBJ2-1; D may be TRBD1 (7 bases). CDR3 length: 14 amino acids. The germline V gene encodes CDR1 SGHNT and CDR2 YYREEE (reference sequence). V gave up 2 bases and J gave up 5 bases, with 11 bases separating them. The CDR3 spells CASSLQGRNNEQFF. DNA of the CDR3: TGTGCCAGCAGCTTACAGGGGAGGAACAATGAGCAGTTCTTC.

The chain joins TRBV2 to TRBJ1-5, with 8 bases aligning to TRBD1. CDR3 length equals 15 residues. The germline CDR1 and CDR2 sequences are SNHLY and FYNNEI. The trim removed 6 bases at V and 3 bases at J, leaving 7 bases unmatched. The CDR3 loop reads CASRDRAGNNQPQHF. CDR3 nucleotide sequence: TGTGCCAGCAGGGACAGGGCTGGGAACAATCAGCCCCAGCATTTT.

The rearrangement uses TRBV23-1 and TRBJ1-1; D remains unclear. TRBV23-1 is flagged as an ORF with uncertain function. Trimming took 7 bases from V and 2 from J, leaving 23 bases between them. This CDR3 has 17 residues. The CDR3, as DNA: TGCGCCAGCAAAGAAGTAAATTACAGTTCGCGTAACACTGAAGCTTTCTTT. Encoded protein: CASKEVNYSSRNTEAFF.

This rearrangement joins TRBV7-3 to TRBJ2-4; TRBD2 matches 12 bases. Looked up from germline, CDR1 is SGHTA and CDR2 is FQGTGA. V dropped 2 bases and J dropped 8; count of bases not matched to a gene: 13. The CDR3 is 18 residues long. For the CDR3, the DNA is TGTGCCAGCAGCTTAGTCGGGGTTGGACTAGCGGGGTCGGACATTCAGTACTTC. It encodes CASSLVGVGLAGSDIQYF.

This clone was observed a handful of times. The chain employs TRBV7-2 and TRBJ2-3, with D possibly matching TRBD2 (6 bases). The CDR3 has 13 amino acids. Germline V gene lookup returns CDR1 SGHTA and CDR2 FQGNSA. V shed 1 base and J shed 8 bases, with 10 bases lying between them. The CDR3, as DNA: TGTGCCAGCAGCTTAGGAGACGGGGGTACGCAGTATTTT. It yields the protein CASSLGDGGTQYF.

This CDR3 reads CATSRTTGTPSPLHF. The CDR3 DNA is TGTGCCACCAGCAGAACGACAGGGACCCCTTCACCCCTCCACTTT. This chain connects TRBV15 to TRBJ1-6; 7 bases are shared with TRBD1. The CDR3 consists of 15 residues. From germline, CDR1 is LNHNV and CDR2 YYDKDF (reference sequence). With V trimmed by 2 bases and J by 9 bases, 7 bases remained unmatched.

This clone was counted a single time. The chain is built from TRBV6-5 and TRBJ1-1; the D is unclear. This CDR3 has 15 residues. The germline gives CDR1 MNHEY, CDR2 SVGAGI. V was pared by 1 base and J by 1 base, with 10 bases between. CDR3 nucleotides: TGTGCCAGCAGTTACTTTTCGGGATCGAACACTGAAGCTTTCTTT. Translated, it gives CASSYFSGSNTEAFF.

The chain links TRBV11-2 to TRBJ2-2, with D possibly being TRBD2 (6 bases). In germline, CDR1 is SGHAT, CDR2 FQNNGV. The CDR3 covers 16 residues. V lost 5 bases to trimming and J lost 5 bases, with 18 bases between them. CDR3 coding DNA: TGTGCCAGCAGCGACCAGGGACTGGGGGGTACCGGGGAGCTGTTTTTT. This gives the protein CASSDQGLGGTGELFF.

The J gene is TRBJ2-7, the V gene TRBV21-1; TRBD1, the D gene given by the table, was not confirmed from the DNA. TRBV21-1 is annotated as a pseudogene. CDR3 length: 16 amino acids. The CDR3 spells CASSKNRWAGSYEQYF. As DNA, the CDR3 is TGTGCCAGCAGCAAAAATCGGTGGGCCGGCTCCTACGAGCAGTACTTC.

The rearrangement links TRBV3-1 (or the pseudogene TRBV3-2) to TRBJ1-2; a possible D gene is TRBD1 (5 bases). Germline CDR1 is LGHDT and CDR2 is YNNKEL (reference sequence). V was trimmed by 0 bases and J by 7 bases, leaving 12 bases between them. There are 14 residues in the CDR3. CDR3 region: CASSQDLGTSGYTF. As DNA, the CDR3 is TGTGCCAGCAGCCAAGACTTAGGGACTTCTGGCTACACCTTC.

This clone has only one observation. The genes are TRBV9 and TRBJ1-4; 7 positions agree with TRBD1. The CDR3 has 16 amino acids. The junction had 10 bases not matched to a gene; V was cut back by 0 bases and J by 8 bases. The germline gives CDR1 SGDLS, CDR2 YYNGEE. In nucleotides, the CDR3 is TGTGCCAGCAGCGTAGGAATAGCAGGGGGTATGGAAAAACTGTTTTTT. This sequence encodes CASSVGIAGGMEKLFF.

The chain combines TRBV11-2 with TRBJ2-1, with 12 bases fitting TRBD2. CDR1 is SGHAT, CDR2 FQNNGV, per germline. There are 15 residues in the CDR3. V shed 5 bases and J 7 bases; nucleotides not matched to a gene: 6. CDR3 region: CASSELAGGGNEQFF. CDR3 coding DNA: TGTGCCAGCAGCGAACTAGCGGGGGGTGGGAATGAGCAGTTCTTC. Filled out from reference TRBV11-2 and TRBJ2-1, the complete variable domain reads EAGVAQSPRYKIIEKRQSVAFWCNPISGHATLYWYQQILGQGPKLLIQFQNNGVVDDSQLPKDRFSAERLKGVDSTLKIQPAKLEDSAVYLCASSELAGGGNEQFFGPGTRLTVL.

This clone is a singleton in its sample. DNA of the CDR3: TGTGCCACCAGTAAGCAGGGCTGGGAGACCCAGTACTTC. This gives the protein CATSKQGWETQYF. The V gene is TRBV24-1, the J gene TRBJ2-5, with D possibly matching TRBD1 (5 bases). The germline gives CDR1 KGHDR, CDR2 SFDVKD. The CDR3 length is 13 residues. The germline V and J ends were trimmed by 6 bases and 5 bases, with 12 bases remaining between them.

The J gene is TRBJ1-6, the V gene TRBV28, with D unclear. Trimming took off 4 bases at V and 8 bases at J, with 18 bases between the two ends. The CDR3 consists of 16 residues. Germline-derived CDR1 and CDR2 are MDHEN and SYDVKM. The CDR3 sequence is CASSSPTVGSDSPLHF. The CDR3 DNA reads TGTGCCAGCAGTTCACCCACAGTGGGCTCGGATTCACCCCTCCACTTT.

The chain is built from TRBV19 and TRBJ1-3; no definite D call. The CDR3 consists of 12 residues. Germline V gene sequence: CDR1 LNHDA, CDR2 SQIVND (reference sequence). Between the trimmed V and J ends, which lost 5 bases and 1 base, there was a span of 3 bases. Here the CDR3 DNA reads TGTGCCAGTAGTCATTCTGGAAACACCATATATTTT. It codes for CASSHSGNTIYF.

This chain connects TRBV6-5 to TRBJ2-7, with D unclear. There are 13 residues in the CDR3. CDR1 and CDR2 (germline): MNHEY, SVGAGI. Trimming shortened V by 5 bases and J by 3 bases, and 11 bases separated the two germline ends. The CDR3 nucleotides read TGTGCCAGCAGTCCTCGAGAGTACTACGAGCAGTACTTC. It encodes CASSPREYYEQYF.

The chain links TRBV5-1 to TRBJ2-7, with D uncertain. Germline V CDR1 and CDR2: SGHRS, YFSETQ. The CDR3 length is 13 residues. Trimming cost V 2 bases and J 5 bases, with 11 bases left between them. The CDR3, as DNA: TGCGCCAGCAGCTTAGTCCCGTCTAACGAGCAGTACTTC. Protein sequence: CASSLVPSNEQYF.

The rearrangement uses TRBV28 and TRBJ2-7, with a possible D match to TRBD1 (5 bases). This CDR3 is 13 amino acids long. Germline loops: CDR1 MDHEN, CDR2 SYDVKM. The ends were cut back, 7 bases at V and 0 bases at J, with 10 bases in the middle. The CDR3 region has the DNA TGTGCCAGCACAGGCAGGGCCTCCTACGAGCAGTACTTC. Its protein is CASTGRASYEQYF.

The rearrangement joins TRBV28 to TRBJ2-1; a weak D match, TRBD2 (7 bases). V dropped 5 bases and J dropped 3 bases, with 14 bases sitting between them. Germline V gives CDR1 MDHEN, CDR2 SYDVKM. The CDR3 extends over 15 amino acids. The CDR3 region is CASSRGGGLYNEQFF. For the CDR3, the DNA is TGTGCCAGCAGTCGCGGCGGGGGCCTCTACAATGAGCAGTTCTTC.

V usage is TRBV29-1 and J usage is TRBJ2-1; D is unresolved. CDR1 and CDR2 from the germline V gene are SQVTM and ANQGSEA. The germline V and J ends were trimmed by 3 bases and 14 bases, with 14 bases remaining between them. This CDR3 region has 11 residues. CDR3 sequence: CSVEPSKREFF. Here the CDR3 DNA reads TGCAGCGTTGAGCCTTCAAAACGGGAGTTCTTC.

The V call is TRBV25-1, the J call TRBJ2-2; 7 nucleotides agree with TRBD1. Germline V gives CDR1 MGHDK, CDR2 SYGVNS. The junction had 4 bases not matched to a gene; V was cut back by 3 bases and J by 9 bases. The CDR3 has 13 residues. CDR3 coding DNA: TGTGCCAGCAGTGAGCGACAGGGTCGGGAGCTGTTTTTT. Amino acids: CASSERQGRELFF.